The 26 T cell receptor beta chains below come from one sample, sequenced in a study of blood T cell repertoires in COVID-19. Method: immunoSEQ multiplex PCR; TCRdb's copy keeps in-frame clones and lacks some. The sample holds about 200,000 clones, about 88% seen once. Source material: peripheral blood. The receptors shown here come from a human donor in a cohort sampled during active COVID-19.

The chain couples TRBV30 to TRBJ1-1, with D perhaps matching TRBD1 (5 bases). V lost 0 bases and J lost 7, with 9 bases in between. CDR1 is GTSNPN, CDR2 SVGIG, per germline (reference sequence). There are 12 residues in the CDR3. The CDR3 is CAWSVRQIEAFF. DNA of the CDR3: TGTGCCTGGAGTGTACGACAGATTGAAGCTTTCTTT.

The gene calls are TRBV11-2 and TRBJ2-1, with 10 bases fitting TRBD2. With 5 bases clipped from V and 2 bases from J, the junction kept 9 bases outside the gene matches. In germline, CDR1 is SGHAT, CDR2 FQNNGV. This CDR3 has 17 residues. The CDR3 DNA sequence: TGTGCCAGCAGCCCAATTCGTCTAGCGGGAGCCTACAATGAGCAGTTCTTC. Protein product: CASSPIRLAGAYNEQFF.

A single count supports this clone. The rearrangement uses TRBV7-2 and TRBJ2-7, with 13 bases lining up with TRBD2. Unmatched junction bases numbered 4, after V lost 4 bases and J lost 4 bases. Per germline, CDR1 SGHTA and CDR2 FQGNSA. This CDR3 region has 15 residues. As DNA, the CDR3 is TGTGCCAGCAGCTCGGGACTAGCGGGATGGTACGAGCAGTACTTC. Translated: CASSSGLAGWYEQYF.

The J gene is TRBJ2-7, the V gene TRBV21-1; the table names TRBD2, a call not compared with the DNA. TRBV21-1 is an annotated pseudogene. The CDR3 covers 13 residues. CDR3 in DNA: TGTGCCAGCAGCTGGGACTTGCCCTACGAGCAGTACTTC. The encoded protein is CASSWDLPYEQYF.

J is TRBJ2-7 and V is TRBV29-1; possible D gene TRBD2, 6 bases. CDR1 is SQVTM and CDR2 is ANQGSEA in the germline V gene. The CDR3 extends over 15 amino acids. Trimming cost V 0 bases and J 1 base, with 13 bases left between them. The CDR3 here is CSVEDLGSGSYEQYF. In DNA, the CDR3 is TGCAGCGTTGAAGATCTCGGGAGCGGGTCCTACGAGCAGTACTTC.

V and J are TRBV18 and TRBJ1-5, with D perhaps matching TRBD1 (5 bases). The CDR3 is 14 amino acids. Trimming took off 6 bases at V and 3 bases at J, with 12 bases between the two ends. Germline lookup yields CDR1 KGHSH and CDR2 LQKENI. This chain's CDR3 is CASSDAQVNQPQHF. CDR3 nucleotide sequence: TGTGCCAGCTCCGACGCACAGGTCAATCAGCCCCAGCATTTT.

This chain joins TRBV19 and TRBJ2-4; 9 bases are a match to TRBD2. The germline V gene encodes CDR1 LNHDA and CDR2 SQIVND (reference sequence). The CDR3 spans 13 residues. V was clipped by 7 bases and J by 8 bases; unmatched bases: 6. Here the CDR3 reads CASKGGGADIQYF. CDR3 nucleotide sequence: TGTGCCAGTAAAGGCGGGGGGGCGGACATTCAGTACTTC.

The chain couples TRBV10-2 to TRBJ2-3, with 7 bases fitting TRBD2. This CDR3 contains 15 residues. Germline CDR1 and CDR2: WSHSY and SAAADI. V dropped 3 bases and J dropped 6; count of bases not matched to a gene: 9. The CDR3 is CASSDPRREMDTQYF. The CDR3 DNA is TGCGCCAGCAGTGATCCTCGGCGGGAGATGGATACGCAGTATTTT.

The V and J genes are TRBV29-1 and TRBJ2-3, with D hard to call. This CDR3 has 12 amino acids. Looked up from germline, CDR1 is SQVTM and CDR2 is ANQGSEA. V was pared by 4 bases and J by 1 base, with 6 bases between. CDR3 loop: CSVVDGTDTQYF. The CDR3 DNA is TGCAGCGTTGTAGACGGCACAGATACGCAGTATTTT.

The chain combines TRBV6-5 with TRBJ1-2, with D possibly TRBD1 on 5 matching bases. This CDR3 region has 16 residues. With 0 bases removed from V and 7 bases from J, the gap between germline ends came to 18 bases. Germline CDR1 reads MNHEY; CDR2 reads SVGAGI. CDR3 coding DNA: TGTGCCAGCAGTTACTCCCAGGGAAGGTCAAGAGGTGGCTACACCTTC. Protein: CASSYSQGRSRGGYTF.

The chain employs TRBV4-3 and TRBJ2-3; D perhaps matches TRBD2 (6 bases). Between the trimmed V and J ends, which lost 2 bases and 5 bases, there was a span of 8 bases. The CDR3 totals 13 residues. CDR1 is LGHNA, CDR2 YSLEER, per germline. The DNA for the CDR3 is TGCGCCAGCAGCCAACGGAGGGGAGATACGCAGTATTTT. Protein: CASSQRRGDTQYF.

The chain joins TRBV30 to TRBJ1-1, with 8 bases fitting TRBD1. This CDR3 is 16 amino acids long. The V segment lost 1 base and the J segment 6 bases; nucleotides outside the gene matches: 13. Germline CDR1 and CDR2: GTSNPN and SVGIG (reference sequence). The CDR3 region has the DNA TGTGCCTGGAGTGGTTATCTAGGGACAGGTTTACCTGAAGCTTTCTTT. Translating gives CAWSGYLGTGLPEAFF.

This clone was counted a few times. The V gene is TRBV7-9, the J gene TRBJ1-2; the D gene is possibly TRBD1 (6 bases). Germline CDR1 and CDR2: SEHNR and FQNEAQ (reference sequence). The CDR3 is made up of 13 amino acids. With 5 bases removed from V and 4 bases from J, the gap between germline ends came to 11 bases. The CDR3 here is CASSPGVTYGYTF. The CDR3 DNA is TGTGCCAGCAGCCCAGGGGTAACCTATGGCTACACCTTC.

The chain carries TRBV5-1 and TRBJ1-2; a weak D match, TRBD1 (6 bases). CDR3 length: 13 amino acids. Trimming cost V 4 bases and J 10 bases, with 17 bases left between them. Germline CDR1 is SGHRS and CDR2 is YFSETQ. The CDR3 DNA sequence: TGCGCCAGCAGCATAGACGGGGGGCTTGACTACACCTTC. It is translated as CASSIDGGLDYTF.

This chain uses TRBV11-2 with TRBJ2-5; D is possibly TRBD1 (6 bases). This CDR3 region has 15 residues. Germline V gives CDR1 SGHAT, CDR2 FQNNGV. V gave up 1 base and J gave up 5 bases, with 14 bases separating them. This chain's CDR3 is CASSLGQGRLETQYF. The CDR3 DNA follows: TGTGCCAGCAGCTTAGGCCAGGGGCGCCTGGAGACCCAGTACTTC.

With regard to this clone: Other DNA sequences of this sample code for an identical CDR3. The gene calls are TRBV28 and TRBJ2-7, with 10 bases lining up with TRBD1. Trimming at V came to 2 bases and at J to 2 bases, leaving 3 bases not matched to a gene. Per the germline V gene, CDR1 is MDHEN and CDR2 is SYDVKM. This CDR3 contains 15 residues. The CDR3 loop is CASSLPGQGAYEQYF. The DNA for the CDR3 is TGTGCCAGCAGTTTACCTGGACAGGGGGCCTACGAGCAGTACTTC.

Remarks on this clone: A junction end diverges from the germline sequence, so it may reflect a read error. The chain employs TRBV2 and TRBJ2-5; no firm D call. CDR3 length: 12 residues. The germline V gene has CDR1 SNHLY and CDR2 FYNNEI. CDR3 DNA sequence: TGTGCCAGCAGTGAAAATGATGACTCCCGTCACTTC. This encodes CASSENDDSRHF.

The chain uses TRBV4-3 and TRBJ2-1, with no clear D. This CDR3 comprises 14 residues. V lost 3 bases to trimming and J lost 8 bases, with 14 bases between them. In germline, CDR1 is LGHNA, CDR2 YSLEER. Written as DNA, the CDR3 is TGCGCCAGCAGCCACCTTGCGGTAGTCGATGAGCAGTTCTTC. This codes for CASSHLAVVDEQFF.

In its sample, this clone was seen a few times. Other DNA sequences within the sample encode an identical CDR3. The V gene is TRBV6-1, the J gene TRBJ2-7, with 10 nucleotides matching TRBD2. Germline trimming cut 1 base from V and 0 bases from J; bases unmatched to any gene: 0. The CDR3 runs to 15 residues. Germline V lookup: CDR1 MNHNS, CDR2 SASEGT. The CDR3 sequence is CASSEGTSGSYEQYF. DNA for the CDR3: TGTGCCAGCAGTGAAGGGACTAGCGGCTCCTACGAGCAGTACTTC.

The chain uses TRBV18 and TRBJ2-7, with D possibly matching TRBD2 (5 bases). The CDR3 extends over 15 amino acids. V lost 4 bases, J lost 1 base, and 14 bases lay in between. Germline V lookup: CDR1 KGHSH, CDR2 LQKENI. In DNA, the CDR3 is TGTGCCAGCTCACAGCCAGGAGGAGGATCCTACGAGCAGTACTTC. This codes for CASSQPGGGSYEQYF. The full variable domain, rest sourced from reference TRBV18 and TRBJ2-7, is NAGVMQNPRHLVRRRGQEARLRCSPMKGHSHVYWYRQLPEEGLKFMVYLQKENIIDESGMPKERFSAEFPKEGPSILRIQQVVRGDSAAYFCASSQPGGGSYEQYFGPGTRLTVT.

Remarks on this clone: Within the sample, other DNA sequences also encode this same CDR3. The chain links TRBV10-1 to TRBJ2-7; 10 bases agree with TRBD1. From germline, CDR1 is WNHNN and CDR2 SYGVQD (reference sequence). The CDR3 extends over 14 amino acids. V shed 8 bases and J 3 bases; nucleotides not matched to a gene: 7. CDR3 residues: CASSPRTGGYEQYF. CDR3 in DNA: TGCGCCAGCTCCCCCCGGACAGGGGGCTACGAGCAGTACTTC.

This chain connects TRBV3-1 (or the pseudogene TRBV3-2) to TRBJ2-2; weak D call: TRBD1 (6 bases). In germline, CDR1 is LGHDT, CDR2 YNNKEL (reference sequence). CDR3 length: 15 amino acids. The V end was cut by 8 bases, the J end by 0 bases, with 13 bases between. The CDR3 DNA reads as TGTGCCAGCGGACCTAGACAGGCGAACACCGGGGAGCTGTTTTTT. Its translation is CASGPRQANTGELFF.

The chain employs TRBV28 and TRBJ1-2; 7 nucleotides agree with TRBD1. Germline V gene data show CDR1 as MDHEN and CDR2 as SYDVKM. The trim removed 6 bases at V and 1 base at J, leaving 8 bases unmatched. This CDR3 spans 15 amino acids. The CDR3, as DNA: TGTGCCAGCAGCCCAGGGACAGCGCATAACTATGGCTACACCTTC. Its protein product is CASSPGTAHNYGYTF.

The chain links TRBV28 to TRBJ2-7, with 10 bases lining up with TRBD2. The CDR3 is 16 residues long. In germline, CDR1 is MDHEN, CDR2 SYDVKM. Trimming cost V 6 bases and J 0 bases; bases outside gene matches: 8. CDR3 loop: CASRKMSGGVSYEQYF. The CDR3 region has the DNA TGTGCCAGCAGAAAAATGAGCGGGGGGGTCTCCTACGAGCAGTACTTC. Full variable domain (outside the CDR3, taken from reference TRBV28 and TRBJ2-7): DVKVTQSSRYLVKRTGEKVFLECVQDMDHENMFWYRQDPGLGLRLIYFSYDVKMKEKGDIPEGYSVSREKKERFSLILESASTNQTSMYLCASRKMSGGVSYEQYFGPGTRLTVT.

The V and J genes are TRBV28 and TRBJ2-4, with a possible D match to TRBD1 (5 bases). The germline V gene has CDR1 MDHEN and CDR2 SYDVKM. Trimming cost V 7 bases and J 0 bases, with 13 bases left between them. This CDR3 has 15 residues. CDR3 DNA sequence: TGTGCCAGCAATCCGCAGGGTCTAGCCAAAAACATTCAGTACTTC. It yields the protein CASNPQGLAKNIQYF.

V is TRBV4-1 and J is TRBJ2-7; 8 positions match TRBD2. V was clipped by 0 bases and J by 6 bases; unmatched bases: 4. CDR1 and CDR2 (germline): MGHRA, YSYEKL. The CDR3 loop spans 14 amino acids. CDR3: CASSQDILAGEQYF. For the CDR3, the DNA is TGCGCCAGCAGCCAAGATATCCTAGCGGGCGAGCAGTACTTC.